This passage covers 22 T cell receptor beta chains from one sample sequenced in a study of vaccination effects on CD4 cells after COVID-19. Before sequencing took place, the ViraFEST assay used viral peptide pools to expand antigen-specific CD4+ T cells. With more than 9 days of culture completed, CD4+ T cells were isolated. The cohort was immunized with two doses of either the BNT162b2 or mRNA-1273 vaccine. These receptors' targets are unknown. TCRdb's copy holds only in-frame clones and misses some; the assay was immunoSEQ multiplex PCR. The top ten clones hold approximately 14% of a sample with over 25,000 clones, roughly four fifths of them seen once. This sample comprised CD4+ T cells from PBMCs cultured with HCoV-229E spike peptides, obtained after COVID-19 vaccination. The receptor source for this set is a human donor who received a COVID-19 vaccine.

This chain links TRBV4-2 with TRBJ1-1; the D gene is possibly TRBD1 (5 bases). V was clipped by 4 bases and J by 6 bases, with 15 bases between them. The CDR3 is 14 residues long. Germline CDR1 is LGHNA and CDR2 is YNFKEQ. The CDR3 region has the DNA TGTGCCAGCAGCCCCGGGACCCGGGGGTCTGAAGCTTTCTTT. As protein: CASSPGTRGSEAFF.

The chain recombines TRBV6-5 with TRBJ2-1; possible D gene TRBD2, 5 bases. The CDR3 consists of 13 residues. V lost 7 bases and J 5 bases, leaving 12 bases between the germline ends. The germline V gene has CDR1 MNHEY and CDR2 SVGAGI. In DNA form, the CDR3 reads TGTGCCAGCAAACTAGGCCCTAACAATGAGCAGTTCTTC. It is translated as CASKLGPNNEQFF.

This sequence joins TRBV4-1 and TRBJ2-3, with D tentatively TRBD2 (6 bases). V lost 1 base, J lost 5 bases, and 19 bases lay in between. CDR3 length: 17 amino acids. The germline V gene encodes CDR1 MGHRA and CDR2 YSYEKL. The DNA of the CDR3 is TGCGCCAGCAGCCAAGTAGAACTAGCCACGCGGGAAGATACGCAGTATTTT. This translates into CASSQVELATREDTQYF.

The V gene is TRBV5-5, the J gene TRBJ2-7, with 9 bases matching TRBD1. There are 13 residues in the CDR3. CDR1 and CDR2 (germline): SGHKS, YYEKEE (reference sequence). The V gene end was trimmed by 1 base and the J gene end by 7 bases; junction bases not matched to a gene: 3. CDR3 loop: CASSLLTGGEQYF. CDR3 nucleotides: TGTGCCAGCAGCTTGCTGACAGGGGGTGAGCAGTACTTC.

This chain uses TRBV7-4 with TRBJ2-4; 7 bases align to TRBD2. The J segment lost 4 bases and the V segment lost 1 base, leaving 10 bases of the junction unmatched. The length of the CDR3 is 17 residues. Germline CDR1 and CDR2: SGHVT and SQSDAQ. The DNA of the CDR3 is TGTGCCAGCAGCTTAGTGCGTACCTGGGGGGGGAAAAACATTCAGTACTTC. Amino acid sequence: CASSLVRTWGGKNIQYF.

The chain joins TRBV29-1 to TRBJ1-2; 8 bases map to TRBD1. This CDR3 spans 15 amino acids. Germline CDR1 is SQVTM and CDR2 is ANQGSEA. After removal of 1 base from V and 8 bases from J, the junction contained 12 bases not matched to a gene. The CDR3 here is CSVEVWWQGALGYTF. DNA for the CDR3: TGCAGCGTTGAAGTATGGTGGCAGGGGGCGCTGGGCTACACCTTC.

The rearrangement uses TRBV7-9 and TRBJ2-3; 8 bases line up with TRBD1. Germline V gives CDR1 SEHNR, CDR2 FQNEAQ (reference sequence). The CDR3 extends over 14 amino acids. The ends lost 8 bases at V and 4 bases at J; junction bases unmatched: 8. CDR3 bases: TGTGCCAGCCGACCCAGGGGGCCCGCAGATACGCAGTATTTT. It encodes CASRPRGPADTQYF.

This chain connects TRBV5-4 to TRBJ1-2; D unresolved. The CDR3 sequence is 12 residues long. The ends were cut back, 4 bases at V and 5 bases at J, with 9 bases in the middle. Germline CDR1 reads SGHNT; CDR2 reads YYREEE (reference sequence). The CDR3 nucleotides are TGTGCCAGCAGCGTTATAGAGTATGGCTACACCTTC. Translating gives CASSVIEYGYTF.

The V gene is TRBV10-3, the J gene TRBJ2-1; TRBD1 matches 10 bases. In germline, CDR1 is ENHRY, CDR2 SYGVKD. The CDR3 loop spans 17 amino acids. V gave up 6 bases and J gave up 3 bases; unmatched junction bases: 11. This CDR3 reads CAISPPAGTGVYNEQFF. The CDR3 nucleotides are TGTGCCATCAGCCCACCTGCCGGGACAGGGGTCTACAATGAGCAGTTCTTC.

The V call is TRBV6-5, the J call TRBJ2-7, with TRBD1 identical over 7 bases. CDR1 and CDR2 (germline): MNHEY, SVGAGI. Unmatched junction bases numbered 6, after V lost 3 bases and J lost 1 base. The CDR3 has 15 residues. The CDR3 nucleotides read TGTGCCAGCAGTTATGGCTACAGGGGTTCCTACGAGCAGTACTTC. This codes for CASSYGYRGSYEQYF.

The V call is TRBV12-3 or TRBV12-4, the J call TRBJ2-5; D may match TRBD1 or TRBD2 (6 bases each). The CDR3 spans 13 residues. The V gene lost 3 bases and the J gene lost 4 bases, with 9 bases spanning the gap. The CDR3 sequence: CASSFWGAETQYF. The CDR3 nucleotides read TGTGCCAGCAGTTTTTGGGGGGCAGAGACCCAGTACTTC.

The chain is built from TRBV10-1 and TRBJ2-3, with 7 bases matching TRBD2. J lost 0 bases, V lost 4 bases, and 4 bases had no gene match. The CDR3 is made up of 15 amino acids. Per the germline V gene, CDR1 is WNHNN and CDR2 is SYGVQD (reference sequence). As DNA, the CDR3 is TGCGCCAGCAGTGCCCTAGCGGAGAGCACAGATACGCAGTATTTT. It is translated as CASSALAESTDTQYF.

The chain joins TRBV3-1 (or the pseudogene TRBV3-2) to TRBJ1-4, with D hard to call. V was clipped by 0 bases and J by 3 bases, with 11 bases between them. CDR1 and CDR2 (germline): LGHDT, YNNKEL (reference sequence). The CDR3 is 16 residues long. CDR3 residues: CASSQDLGTANEKLFF. The CDR3 DNA is TGTGCCAGCAGCCAAGATCTGGGTACGGCTAATGAAAAACTGTTTTTT.

This chain joins TRBV2 and TRBJ2-7; no definite D call. Trimming pared 8 bases from V and 4 bases from J, leaving 12 bases between. The germline gives CDR1 SNHLY, CDR2 FYNNEI. The CDR3 is made up of 12 amino acids. The CDR3 DNA follows: TGTGCCAGCGGGTACACACCGTACGAGCAGTACTTC. Residues: CASGYTPYEQYF.

The chain's CDR3 is CASSLLAGETQYF. The CDR3 nucleotides are TGTGCCAGCAGTTTACTAGCCGGAGAGACCCAGTACTTC. The chain is built from TRBV27 and TRBJ2-5, with D maybe TRBD2 (5 bases). The CDR3 has 13 residues. Germline V gives CDR1 MNHEY, CDR2 SMNVEV (reference sequence). V lost 2 bases and J lost 4, with 8 bases in between.

This clone was seen once. At one of its ends the junction is not consistent with the germline gene, which may arise from a read error. This chain connects TRBV5-1 to TRBJ2-5; TRBD1 matches at 7 bases. The CDR3 totals 11 residues. In germline, CDR1 is SGHRS, CDR2 YFSETQ. The DNA of the CDR3 is TGCGCCAGCAGCATAGAGGGGGCTCTTGACTTC. It yields the protein CASSIEGALDF.

The V call is TRBV14, the J call TRBJ1-5; no definite D call. Germline V gene sequence: CDR1 SGHDN, CDR2 FVKESK. This CDR3 contains 13 residues. The V end was cut by 4 bases, the J end by 5 bases, with 9 bases between. CDR3 sequence: CASSLLGDQPQHF. For the CDR3, the DNA is TGTGCCAGCAGCCTCCTTGGAGATCAGCCCCAGCATTTT.

The chain combines TRBV18 with TRBJ1-1; 7 bases map to TRBD1. Germline V gene lookup returns CDR1 KGHSH and CDR2 LQKENI. The V and J ends lost 2 bases and 0 bases, in that order; junction bases with no gene match: 6. CDR3 length equals 16 residues. The chain's CDR3 is CASSPNPTGLNTEAFF. CDR3 nucleotide sequence: TGTGCCAGCTCACCAAACCCGACAGGGTTGAACACTGAAGCTTTCTTT.

J is TRBJ1-6 and V is TRBV6-4; 9 nucleotides agree with TRBD1. The CDR3 is 15 residues long. After removal of 0 bases from V and 8 bases from J, the junction contained 2 bases not matched to a gene. Germline V gene lookup returns CDR1 MRHNA and CDR2 SNTAGT. CDR3 DNA sequence: TGTGCCAGCAGTGACTCGGACAGGGGTTATTCACCCCTCCACTTT. Residues: CASSDSDRGYSPLHF.

The chain uses TRBV18 and TRBJ1-1, with TRBD1 as a possible D gene (6 bases). CDR1 and CDR2 from the germline V gene are KGHSH and LQKENI. The CDR3 is made up of 16 amino acids. Between the trimmed V and J ends, which lost 3 bases and 5 bases, there was a span of 19 bases. The CDR3 sequence is CASSPQTGTLETEAFF. DNA of the CDR3: TGTGCCAGCTCACCCCAGACCGGGACATTGGAGACTGAAGCTTTCTTT. The variable domain in full, completed from reference TRBV18 and TRBJ1-1, reads NAGVMQNPRHLVRRRGQEARLRCSPMKGHSHVYWYRQLPEEGLKFMVYLQKENIIDESGMPKERFSAEFPKEGPSILRIQQVVRGDSAAYFCASSPQTGTLETEAFFGQGTRLTVV.

V is TRBV5-5 and J is TRBJ1-6; perhaps TRBD1 as D (5 bases). In germline, CDR1 is SGHKS, CDR2 YYEKEE (reference sequence). The CDR3 length is 14 residues. The V and J ends lost 0 bases and 7 bases respectively, with 8 bases between them. The CDR3: CASSLAGWNSPLHF. CDR3 nucleotide sequence: TGTGCCAGCAGCTTGGCAGGGTGGAATTCACCCCTCCACTTT.

V usage is TRBV15 and J usage is TRBJ1-3; D is uncertain. The length of the CDR3 is 14 residues. Trimming took 0 bases from V and 2 from J, leaving 5 bases between them. Germline CDR1 is LNHNV and CDR2 is YYDKDF (reference sequence). The CDR3 nucleotides are TGTGCCACCAGCAGAGATGAAGCTGGAAACACCATATATTTT. It encodes CATSRDEAGNTIYF.